The 32 T cell receptor beta chains given below trace back to one sample, sequenced in a study of Graves' ophthalmopathy and Graves' hyperthyroidism. Transcripts of RNA were the source for amplifying TCR beta CDR3 regions. Second-round multiplex PCR came after first-round RT-PCR with HTBI primers. TCRdb processed the multiplex PCR reads anew with MiXCR; each CDR3 protein has one entry. Counted here are 200,000 to 300,000 distinct CDR3 sequences, around 50% occurring once; the ten biggest clones make up roughly 45%. The specimen sequenced was peripheral blood. All receptors come from an adult man with Graves' ophthalmopathy.

The rearrangement uses TRBV7-2 and TRBJ2-5; 9 positions match TRBD2. The CDR3 length is 16 residues. J lost 3 bases, V lost 5 bases, and 10 bases had no gene match. Germline loops: CDR1 SGHTA, CDR2 FQGNSA. CDR3 in DNA: TGTGCCAGCAGCCGGAATCCTGGGACTAGCAAAGAGACCCAGTACTTC. Translating it yields CASSRNPGTSKETQYF.

This clonotype turned up a few times. The chain combines TRBV7-8 with TRBJ2-5; D may correspond to TRBD1 or TRBD2 (5 bases each). CDR1 is SGHVS and CDR2 is FQNEAQ in the germline V gene. This CDR3 region has 15 residues. V lost 0 bases, J lost 5 bases, and 13 bases lay in between. Here the CDR3 DNA reads TGTGCCAGCAGCTTAGCGTCTTCGTGGGGGGAGACCCAGTACTTC. Protein: CASSLASSWGETQYF.

This clonotype has only one observation. The CDR3 DNA sequence: TGTGCCAGCAGCCCGGACTGGAACCTGTCCTACGAGCAGTACTTC. Translating gives CASSPDWNLSYEQYF. This rearrangement joins TRBV27 to TRBJ2-7; D possibly corresponds to TRBD2 (5 bases). Germline V gives CDR1 MNHEY, CDR2 SMNVEV (reference sequence). The CDR3 is 15 amino acids. V lost 6 bases and J lost 1, with 16 bases in between.

The gene calls are TRBV20-1 and TRBJ2-5; D not resolved. Germline V gene sequence: CDR1 DFQATT, CDR2 SNEGSKA (reference sequence). Trimming shortened V by 6 bases and J by 5 bases, and 10 bases separated the two germline ends. The CDR3 contains 11 residues. The CDR3 nucleotides are TGCAGTGCCAACTTCAGGGAGACCCAGTACTTC. Translation: CSANFRETQYF.

This clonotype was counted a single time. The chain uses TRBV11-2 and TRBJ2-5; 10 bases fit TRBD1. The CDR3 has 16 amino acids. Germline trimming cut 6 bases from V and 5 bases from J; bases unmatched to any gene: 12. The germline CDR1 and CDR2 sequences are SGHAT and FQNNGV. The CDR3 is CASSPHPGQGKETQYF. CDR3 DNA: TGTGCCAGCAGTCCACATCCGGGACAGGGGAAGGAGACCCAGTACTTC.

V usage is TRBV2 and J usage is TRBJ2-5; D remains ambiguous. The CDR3 has 15 amino acids. CDR1 and CDR2 from the germline V gene are SNHLY and FYNNEI. Trimming took off 2 bases at V and 5 bases at J, with 15 bases between the two ends. CDR3 nucleotide sequence: TGTGCCAGCAGTGAACGGACCCTAGGGCGGGAGACCCAGTACTTC. Amino acid sequence: CASSERTLGRETQYF.

The rearrangement uses TRBV24-1 and TRBJ1-2; 7 nucleotides align to TRBD1. CDR3 size: 13 residues. Germline V gives CDR1 KGHDR, CDR2 SFDVKD. J lost 6 bases, V lost 5 bases, and 5 bases had no gene match. As DNA, the CDR3 is TGTGCCACCAGTGCCGGAACAGGGGATGGCTACACCTTC. This encodes CATSAGTGDGYTF.

The rearrangement links TRBV19 to TRBJ1-5; TRBD1 might be the D (6 bases). The V and J ends lost 1 base and 2 bases respectively, with 9 bases between them. This CDR3 has 15 residues. Looked up from germline, CDR1 is LNHDA and CDR2 is SQIVND (reference sequence). CDR3 amino acids: CASSIGGGGNQPQHF. The CDR3 DNA is TGTGCCAGTAGTATAGGAGGGGGTGGCAATCAGCCCCAGCATTTT. Variable domain in full (rest from reference TRBV19 and TRBJ1-5): DGGITQSPKYLFRKEGQNVTLSCEQNLNHDAMYWYRQDPGQGLRLIYYSQIVNDFQKGDIAEGYSVSREKKESFPLTVTSAQKNPTAFYLCASSIGGGGNQPQHFGDGTRLSIL.

This clonotype was counted a few times. V and J are TRBV29-1 and TRBJ1-3; D is ambiguous. The V gene lost 5 bases and the J gene lost 1 base, with 6 bases spanning the gap. The CDR3 spans 12 residues. CDR1 SQVTM and CDR2 ANQGSEA come from the germline V gene. In DNA form, the CDR3 reads TGCAGCGTTCAGACATCTGGAAACACCATATATTTT. Its protein product is CSVQTSGNTIYF. The full variable domain, completed using reference TRBV29-1 and TRBJ1-3, is SAVISQKPSRDICQRGTSLTIQCQVDSQVTMMFWYRQQPGQSLTLIATANQGSEATYESGFVIDKFPISRPNLTFSTLTVSNMSPEDSSIYLCSVQTSGNTIYFGEGSWLTVV.

On this clonotype: Germline is not matched at one junction end, which may reflect a read error. The rearrangement links TRBV10-3 to TRBJ2-7, with a weak D call TRBD2 (5 bases). This CDR3 is 18 amino acids long. CDR1 is ENHRY and CDR2 is SYGVKD in the germline V gene. This chain's CDR3 is CASSESWRSWLSGYEQYF. DNA for the CDR3: TGTGCCAGCAGTGAAAGTTGGAGGAGTTGGCTGTCGGGCTACGAGCAGTACTTC.

This clonotype has only a few counts. The chain is built from TRBV12-3 or TRBV12-4 and TRBJ1-1; D may be TRBD1 (5 bases). V shed 6 bases and J shed 3 bases, with 11 bases lying between them. The CDR3 spans 13 residues. CDR3 sequence (DNA): TGTGCCAGCAGCTTTACGGGGCACACTGAAGCTTTCTTT. Its protein is CASSFTGHTEAFF.

This clonotype was recorded at least ten times. V and J are TRBV20-1 and TRBJ1-1; the match to TRBD1 covers 9 bases. This CDR3 is built from 11 residues. Germline CDR1 is DFQATT and CDR2 is SNEGSKA (reference sequence). V lost 6 bases and J lost 5; bases outside the gene matches: 1. CDR3 region: CSAGTGTEAFF. The CDR3 DNA reads as TGCAGTGCAGGGACAGGGACTGAAGCTTTCTTT.

At least ten counts were recorded for this clonotype. The rearrangement uses TRBV29-1 and TRBJ2-5; tentative D call: TRBD2 (6 bases). The CDR3 runs to 12 residues. Trimming took off 0 bases at V and 4 bases at J, with 6 bases between the two ends. The germline V gene encodes CDR1 SQVTM and CDR2 ANQGSEA. Here the CDR3 reads CSVEEGGETQYF. DNA for the CDR3: TGCAGCGTTGAAGAGGGAGGAGAGACCCAGTACTTC.

The chain uses TRBV4-1 and TRBJ2-2; no reliable D call. Germline V gene sequence: CDR1 MGHRA, CDR2 YSYEKL. Trimming cost V 0 bases and J 4 bases, with 12 bases left between them. There are 16 residues in the CDR3. The CDR3 nucleotides are TGCGCCAGCAGCCAAGATTATTCGCCCGTCACCGGGGAGCTGTTTTTT. Translating it yields CASSQDYSPVTGELFF.

Many counts were recorded for this clonotype. V usage is TRBV9 and J usage is TRBJ1-6; TRBD1 matches 7 bases. V shed 5 bases and J 7 bases; nucleotides not matched to a gene: 3. The CDR3 consists of 13 residues. Germline loops: CDR1 SGDLS, CDR2 YYNGEE. Here the CDR3 reads CASRTGLNSPLHF. Here the CDR3 DNA reads TGTGCCAGCAGGACAGGGTTAAATTCACCCCTCCACTTT.

This chain connects TRBV7-6 to TRBJ2-2; 10 bases agree with TRBD2. V lost 2 bases and J lost 6; bases outside the gene matches: 6. This CDR3 is 16 amino acids long. Germline CDR1 is SGHVS and CDR2 is FNYEAQ. CDR3 DNA: TGTGCCAGCAGCTTAAAGGGACTAGCGTTTTCCGGGGAGCTGTTTTTT. Protein: CASSLKGLAFSGELFF. The full variable domain, in which reference TRBV7-6 and TRBJ2-2 provide the parts outside the CDR3, is GAGVSQSPRYKVTKRGQDVALRCDPISGHVSLYWYRQALGQGPEFLTYFNYEAQQDKSGLPNDRFSAERPEGSISTLTIQRTEQRDSAMYRCASSLKGLAFSGELFFGEGSRLTVL.

This clonotype was seen repeatedly, ten times or more. The rearrangement uses TRBV2 and TRBJ1-2, with 8 bases identical to TRBD1. V shed 3 bases, J shed 3 bases, and the junction held 0 bases outside the gene matches. The length of the CDR3 is 13 residues. Per germline, CDR1 SNHLY and CDR2 FYNNEI. CDR3 sequence (DNA): TGTGCCAGCAGTGAGGACAGGGACTATGGCTACACCTTC. This sequence encodes CASSEDRDYGYTF.

The gene calls are TRBV4-1 and TRBJ2-5, with D possibly matching TRBD2 (6 bases). Trimming stripped 0 bases from V and 5 bases from J, with 16 bases between. The CDR3 is made up of 16 amino acids. Germline lookup yields CDR1 MGHRA and CDR2 YSYEKL. The CDR3 DNA reads as TGCGCCAGCAGCCAAGATAGGGTGGGGCTAGCGGAGACCCAGTACTTC. Translating it yields CASSQDRVGLAETQYF.

This clonotype showed up just a few times. A read error may produce the germline difference seen at one junction end. The chain combines TRBV10-2 with TRBJ2-7; D call uncertain. The CDR3 spans 12 residues. Per germline, CDR1 WSHSY and CDR2 SAAADI. The CDR3 here is CASSAVFNEQYF. The DNA of the CDR3 is TGTGCCAGCAGTGCCGTCTTTAACGAGCAGTACTTC.

The CDR3 protein is CASSPRPGTGVGNYGYTF. The CDR3 DNA reads TGTGCCAGCAGCCCCCGTCCCGGGACAGGGGTGGGAAACTATGGCTACACCTTC. This chain links TRBV7-6 with TRBJ1-2, with TRBD1 identical over 10 bases. Per germline, CDR1 SGHVS and CDR2 FNYEAQ. The CDR3 consists of 18 residues. V was clipped by 5 bases and J by 2 bases; unmatched bases: 14.

V and J are TRBV5-1 and TRBJ1-3; 11 bases agree with TRBD1. V shed 4 bases and J 3 bases; nucleotides not matched to a gene: 12. CDR1 is SGHRS and CDR2 is YFSETQ in the germline V gene. This CDR3 is built from 18 residues. The CDR3 bases are TGCGCCAGCAGCAAGGAACCGGGACAGGGGGAAGGTGGAAACACCATATATTTT. It encodes CASSKEPGQGEGGNTIYF.

This clonotype came up many times. The chain employs TRBV7-2 and TRBJ1-1; D is perhaps TRBD1 (5 bases). Germline loops: CDR1 SGHTA, CDR2 FQGNSA. Deletions cut 5 bases from V and 10 bases from J, with 17 bases between. The CDR3 has 13 amino acids. CDR3 in amino acids: CASSVTGTNSAFF. In DNA form, the CDR3 reads TGTGCCAGCAGCGTTACCGGGACCAACTCAGCTTTCTTT.

This sequence joins TRBV6-5 and TRBJ2-5; 14 bases agree with TRBD2. The CDR3 runs 16 residues. Germline lookup yields CDR1 MNHEY and CDR2 SVGAGI. V lost 6 bases to trimming and J lost 11 bases; unmatched junction nucleotides: 14. The CDR3 protein is CASRPPTGTSGSKQYF. The CDR3 nucleotides read TGTGCCAGCAGACCACCGACAGGGACTAGCGGGAGTAAGCAGTACTTC.

This clonotype was seen many times. The CDR3 sequence is CSARTGSSGYTF. DNA for the CDR3: TGCAGTGCGCGGACAGGCTCGAGTGGCTACACCTTC. V is TRBV20-1 and J is TRBJ1-2, with TRBD1 matching over 7 bases. CDR1 and CDR2 (germline): DFQATT, SNEGSKA (reference sequence). The CDR3 totals 12 residues. V lost 6 bases, J lost 7 bases, and 8 bases stayed unmatched.

This clonotype showed up many times. The chain has TRBV24-1 and TRBJ2-5, with TRBD1 matching 7 bases. V was pared by 1 base and J by 5 bases, with 6 bases of the junction left unmatched. CDR1 is KGHDR and CDR2 is SFDVKD in the germline V gene. The CDR3 sequence is 15 residues long. The CDR3 spells CATSDFSRGQETQYF. The CDR3 nucleotides read TGTGCCACCAGTGATTTTAGTAGGGGGCAGGAGACCCAGTACTTC.

The rearrangement joins TRBV12-5 to TRBJ1-1; TRBD1 aligns across 8 bases. CDR1 is LGHNT, CDR2 FRNRAP, per germline. The CDR3 spans 13 residues. The V gene end was trimmed by 5 bases and the J gene end by 8 bases; junction bases not matched to a gene: 7. CDR3 DNA: TGTGCTAGTGGTCCACGGACAGGGTGGGAAGCTTTCTTT. Its protein product is CASGPRTGWEAFF.

The chain joins TRBV20-1 to TRBJ2-7; D is perhaps TRBD2 (6 bases). Germline lookup yields CDR1 DFQATT and CDR2 SNEGSKA (reference sequence). Between the trimmed V and J ends, which lost 5 bases and 0 bases, there was a span of 11 bases. This CDR3 is built from 13 residues. CDR3 region: CSAGAGSSYEQYF. In DNA, the CDR3 is TGCAGTGCTGGGGCGGGGTCCTCCTACGAGCAGTACTTC.

This clonotype was picked up a small number of times. Here the CDR3 DNA reads TGTGCCAGTCGTGGAGCGGGGGCCGATCAGCCCCAGCATTTT. It encodes CASRGAGADQPQHF. The rearrangement uses TRBV7-3 and TRBJ1-5; maybe TRBD1 (6 bases). This CDR3 comprises 14 residues. V was clipped by 9 bases and J by 5 bases, with 17 bases between them. Per germline, CDR1 SGHTA and CDR2 FQGTGA.

The chain has TRBV7-2 and TRBJ1-2, with 12 bases lining up with TRBD1. The CDR3 consists of 16 residues. Looked up from germline, CDR1 is SGHTA and CDR2 is FQGNSA. The V and J ends lost 9 bases and 6 bases, in that order; junction bases with no gene match: 14. The DNA for the CDR3 is TGTGCCAGTAGTGTGCCCGGGACAGGGGGCTTGAATGGCTACACCTTC. It specifies CASSVPGTGGLNGYTF. Supplemented by reference TRBV7-2 and TRBJ1-2, the full variable domain reads GAGVSQSPSNKVTEKGKDVELRCDPISGHTALYWYRQSLGQGLEFLIYFQGNSAPDKSGLPSDRFSAERTGGSVSTLTIQRTQQEDSAVYLCASSVPGTGGLNGYTFGSGTRLTVV.

Notes on this clonotype: One junction end does not reproduce the germline sequence, and a read error may be involved. The chain uses TRBV7-9 and TRBJ2-6; 9 positions agree with TRBD2. Germline V gives CDR1 SEHNR, CDR2 FQNEAQ (reference sequence). CDR3 length: 16 amino acids. DNA of the CDR3: TGCGCCAGCAGCCTAATAGCGGGAGCTGGGGCCAACGTCCTGACTTTC. Translated, it gives CASSLIAGAGANVLTF.

The chain recombines TRBV9 with TRBJ2-7, with D uncertain. The CDR3 runs to 17 residues. V was pared by 4 bases and J by 0 bases, with 20 bases between. Per germline, CDR1 SGDLS and CDR2 YYNGEE. The chain's CDR3 is CASSQEGLVQSSYEQYF. In nucleotides, the CDR3 is TGTGCCAGCAGCCAAGAAGGGCTAGTCCAGAGCTCCTACGAGCAGTACTTC. Combining the CDR3 with reference TRBV9 and TRBJ2-7 gives the whole variable domain DSGVTQTPKHLITATGQRVTLRCSPRSGDLSVYWYQQSLDQGLQFLIQYYNGEERAKGNILERFSAQQFPDLHSELNLSSLELGDSALYFCASSQEGLVQSSYEQYFGPGTRLTVT.

CDR3 sequence: CASSFEAANTGELFF. The CDR3 coding sequence is TGTGCCAGTAGTTTTGAAGCAGCAAACACCGGGGAGCTGTTTTTT. The rearrangement links TRBV19 to TRBJ2-2; D unclear. CDR1 and CDR2 from the germline V gene are LNHDA and SQIVND (reference sequence). V shed 5 bases and J shed 2 bases, with 12 bases lying between them. This CDR3 has 15 amino acids.